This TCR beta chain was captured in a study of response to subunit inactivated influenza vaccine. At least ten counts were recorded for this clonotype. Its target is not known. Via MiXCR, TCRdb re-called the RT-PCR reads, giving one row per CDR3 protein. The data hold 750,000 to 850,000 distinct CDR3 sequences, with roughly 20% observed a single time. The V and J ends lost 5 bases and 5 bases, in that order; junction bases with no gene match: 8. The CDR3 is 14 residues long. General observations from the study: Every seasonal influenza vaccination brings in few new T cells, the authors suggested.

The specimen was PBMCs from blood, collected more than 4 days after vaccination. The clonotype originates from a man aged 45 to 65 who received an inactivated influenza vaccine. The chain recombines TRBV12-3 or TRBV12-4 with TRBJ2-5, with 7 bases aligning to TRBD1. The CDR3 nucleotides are TGTGCCAGCAGTGAAGAACAGGGGTTTGAGACCCAGTACTTC. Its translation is CASSEEQGFETQYF.